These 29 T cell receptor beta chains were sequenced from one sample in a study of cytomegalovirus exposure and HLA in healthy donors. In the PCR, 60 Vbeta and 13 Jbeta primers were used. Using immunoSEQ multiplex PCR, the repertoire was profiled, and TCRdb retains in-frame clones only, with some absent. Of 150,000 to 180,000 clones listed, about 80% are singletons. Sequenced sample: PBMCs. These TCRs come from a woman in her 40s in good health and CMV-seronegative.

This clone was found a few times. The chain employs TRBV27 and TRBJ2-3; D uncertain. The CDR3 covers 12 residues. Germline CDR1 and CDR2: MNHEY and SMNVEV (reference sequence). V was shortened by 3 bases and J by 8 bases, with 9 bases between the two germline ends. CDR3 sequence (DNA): TGTGCCAGCAGTTTCGCCTACGGTACGCAGTATTTT. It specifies CASSFAYGTQYF.

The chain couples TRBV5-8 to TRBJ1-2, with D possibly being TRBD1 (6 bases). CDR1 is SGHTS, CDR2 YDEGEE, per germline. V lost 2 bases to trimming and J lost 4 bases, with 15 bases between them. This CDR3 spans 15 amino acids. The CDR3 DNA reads TGTGCCAGCAGCTTTGCAGGGGTTGACTTCTATGGCTACACCTTC. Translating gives CASSFAGVDFYGYTF.

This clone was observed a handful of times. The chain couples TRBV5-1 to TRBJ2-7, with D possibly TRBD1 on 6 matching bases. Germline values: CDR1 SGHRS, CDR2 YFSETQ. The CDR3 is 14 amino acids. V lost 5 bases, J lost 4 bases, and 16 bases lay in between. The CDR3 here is CASSRGQGGYEQYF. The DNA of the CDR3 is TGCGCCAGCAGTCGCGGGCAAGGGGGTTACGAGCAGTACTTC.

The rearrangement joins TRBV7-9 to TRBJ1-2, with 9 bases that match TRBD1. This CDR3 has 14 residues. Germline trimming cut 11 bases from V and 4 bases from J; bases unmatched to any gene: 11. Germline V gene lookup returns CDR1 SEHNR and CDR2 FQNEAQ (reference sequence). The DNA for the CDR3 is TGTGCCTGGTCCGGACAGGGGATTTTCTATGGCTACACCTTC. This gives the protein CAWSGQGIFYGYTF.

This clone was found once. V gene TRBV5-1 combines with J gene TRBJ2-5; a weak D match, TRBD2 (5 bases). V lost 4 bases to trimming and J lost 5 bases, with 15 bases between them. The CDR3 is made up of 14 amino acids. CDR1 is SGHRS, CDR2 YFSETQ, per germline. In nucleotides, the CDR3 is TGCGCCAGCAGCCCCACTAGTCCCAGGGAGACCCAGTACTTC. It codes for CASSPTSPRETQYF.

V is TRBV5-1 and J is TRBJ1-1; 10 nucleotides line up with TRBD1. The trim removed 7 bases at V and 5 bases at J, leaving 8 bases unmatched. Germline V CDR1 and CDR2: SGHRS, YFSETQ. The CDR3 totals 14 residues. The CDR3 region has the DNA TGCGCCAGCTGTACCGGGACAGGGGTTACTGAAGCTTTCTTT. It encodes CASCTGTGVTEAFF. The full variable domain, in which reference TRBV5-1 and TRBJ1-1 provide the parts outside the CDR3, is KAGVTQTPRYLIKTRGQQVTLSCSPISGHRSVSWYQQTPGQGLQFLFEYFSETQRNKGNFPGRFSGRQFSNSRSEMNVSTLELGDSALYLCASCTGTGVTEAFFGQGTRLTVV.

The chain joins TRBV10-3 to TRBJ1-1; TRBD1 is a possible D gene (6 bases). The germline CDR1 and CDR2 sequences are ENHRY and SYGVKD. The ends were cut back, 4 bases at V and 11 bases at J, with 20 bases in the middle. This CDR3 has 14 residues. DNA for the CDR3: TGTGCCATCAGTGGAGGACAGACACCGCTTGAGGCTTTCTTT. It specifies CAISGGQTPLEAFF.

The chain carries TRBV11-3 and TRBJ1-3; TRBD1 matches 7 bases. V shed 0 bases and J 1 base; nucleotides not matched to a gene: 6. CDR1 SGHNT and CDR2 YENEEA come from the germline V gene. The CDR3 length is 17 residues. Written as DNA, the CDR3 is TGTGCCAGCAGCTTAGATGGGGACAGCGATTCTGGAAACACCATATATTTT. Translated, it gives CASSLDGDSDSGNTIYF.

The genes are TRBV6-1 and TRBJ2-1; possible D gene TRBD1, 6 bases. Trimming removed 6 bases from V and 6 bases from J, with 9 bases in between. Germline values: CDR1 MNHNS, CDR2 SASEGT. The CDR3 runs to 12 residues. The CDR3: CASRTQGNEQFF. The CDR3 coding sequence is TGTGCCAGCAGGACACAGGGCAATGAGCAGTTCTTC.

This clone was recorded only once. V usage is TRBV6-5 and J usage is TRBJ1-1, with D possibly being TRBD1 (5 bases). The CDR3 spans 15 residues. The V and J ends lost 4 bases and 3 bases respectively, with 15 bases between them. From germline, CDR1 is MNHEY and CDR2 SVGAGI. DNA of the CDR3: TGTGCCAGCAGTTTCGGCTGGGGCGGGGACACTGAAGCTTTCTTT. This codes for CASSFGWGGDTEAFF.

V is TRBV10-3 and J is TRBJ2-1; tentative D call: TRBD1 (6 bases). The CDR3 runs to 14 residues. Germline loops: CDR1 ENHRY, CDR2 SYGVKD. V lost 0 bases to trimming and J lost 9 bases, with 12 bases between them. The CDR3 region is CAISESRRTAEQFF. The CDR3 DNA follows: TGTGCCATCAGTGAGTCGAGAAGGACAGCTGAGCAGTTCTTC.

The CDR3: CASSVLSGAGNTIYF. The CDR3 DNA is TGTGCCAGCAGCGTACTATCGGGTGCAGGAAACACCATATATTTT. V usage is TRBV7-2 and J usage is TRBJ1-3; D is unresolved. The ends were cut back, 5 bases at V and 4 bases at J, with 15 bases in the middle. This CDR3 spans 15 amino acids. The germline CDR1 and CDR2 sequences are SGHTA and FQGNSA.

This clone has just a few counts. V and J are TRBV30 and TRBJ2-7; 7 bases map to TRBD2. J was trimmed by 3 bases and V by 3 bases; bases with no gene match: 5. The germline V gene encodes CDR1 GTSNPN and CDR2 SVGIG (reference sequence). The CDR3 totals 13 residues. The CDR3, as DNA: TGTGCCTGGAGCCCGGGAGGCGGCTACGAGCAGTACTTC. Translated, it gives CAWSPGGGYEQYF. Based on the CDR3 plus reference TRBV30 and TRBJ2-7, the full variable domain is SQTIHQWPATLVQPVGSPLSLECTVEGTSNPNLYWYRQAAGRGLQLLFYSVGIGQISSEVPQNLSASRPQDRQFILSSKKLLLSDSGFYLCAWSPGGGYEQYFGPGTRLTVT.

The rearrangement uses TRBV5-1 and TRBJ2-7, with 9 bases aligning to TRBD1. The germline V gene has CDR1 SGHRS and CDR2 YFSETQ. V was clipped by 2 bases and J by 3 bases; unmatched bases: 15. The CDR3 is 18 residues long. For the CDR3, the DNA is TGCGCCAGCAGCTTAGGTGCGCCAAACAGGGGGCAGGTCTACGAGCAGTACTTC. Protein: CASSLGAPNRGQVYEQYF.

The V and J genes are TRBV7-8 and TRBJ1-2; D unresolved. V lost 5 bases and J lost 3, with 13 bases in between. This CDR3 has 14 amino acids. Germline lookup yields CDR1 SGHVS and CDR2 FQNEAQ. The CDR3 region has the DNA TGTGCCAGCAGCCTAAGAGGACTGGACTATGGCTACACCTTC. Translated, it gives CASSLRGLDYGYTF.

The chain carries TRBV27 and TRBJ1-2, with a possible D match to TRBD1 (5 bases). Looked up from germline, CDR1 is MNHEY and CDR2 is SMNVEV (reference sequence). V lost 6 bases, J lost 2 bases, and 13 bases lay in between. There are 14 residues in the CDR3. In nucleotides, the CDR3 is TGTGCCAGCAGCCCCACAGACAGCAACTATGGCTACACCTTC. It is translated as CASSPTDSNYGYTF.

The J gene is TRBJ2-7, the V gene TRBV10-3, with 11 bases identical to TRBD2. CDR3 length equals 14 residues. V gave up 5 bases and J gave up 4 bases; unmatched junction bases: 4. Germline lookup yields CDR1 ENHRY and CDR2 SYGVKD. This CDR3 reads CAISYTSGSYEQYF. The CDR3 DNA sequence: TGTGCCATCAGTTATACTAGCGGGAGTTACGAGCAGTACTTC.

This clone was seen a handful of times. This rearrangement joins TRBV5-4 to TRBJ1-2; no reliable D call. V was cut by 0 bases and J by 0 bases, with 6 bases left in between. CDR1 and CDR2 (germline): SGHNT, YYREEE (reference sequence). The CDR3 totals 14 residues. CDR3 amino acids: CASSLGSANYGYTF. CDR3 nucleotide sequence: TGTGCCAGCAGCTTGGGTTCTGCTAACTATGGCTACACCTTC.

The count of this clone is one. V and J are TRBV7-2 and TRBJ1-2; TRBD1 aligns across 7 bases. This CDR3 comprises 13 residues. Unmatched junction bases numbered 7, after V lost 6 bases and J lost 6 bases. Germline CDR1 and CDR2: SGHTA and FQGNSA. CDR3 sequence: CASRPTGMNGYTF. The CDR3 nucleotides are TGTGCCAGCAGGCCGACAGGGATGAATGGCTACACCTTC.

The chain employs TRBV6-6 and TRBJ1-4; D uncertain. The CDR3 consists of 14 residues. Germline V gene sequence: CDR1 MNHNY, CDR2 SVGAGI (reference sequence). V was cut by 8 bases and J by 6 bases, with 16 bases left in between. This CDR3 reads CASQTVRGHEKLFF. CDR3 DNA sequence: TGTGCCAGCCAAACCGTAAGAGGCCATGAAAAACTGTTTTTT.

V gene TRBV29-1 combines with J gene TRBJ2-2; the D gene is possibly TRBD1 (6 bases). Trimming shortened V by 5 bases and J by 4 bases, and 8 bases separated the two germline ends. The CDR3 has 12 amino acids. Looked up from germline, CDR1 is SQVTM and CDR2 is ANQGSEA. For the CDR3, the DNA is TGCAGCGTTAGGGGGACCACCGGGGAGCTGTTTTTT. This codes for CSVRGTTGELFF.

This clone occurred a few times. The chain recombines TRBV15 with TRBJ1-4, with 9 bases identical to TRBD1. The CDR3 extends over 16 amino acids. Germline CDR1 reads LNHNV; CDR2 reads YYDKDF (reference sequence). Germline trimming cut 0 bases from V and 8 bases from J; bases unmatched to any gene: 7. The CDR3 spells CATSRDPGQGSEKLFF. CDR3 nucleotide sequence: TGTGCCACCAGCAGAGATCCGGGACAGGGCAGCGAAAAACTGTTTTTT.

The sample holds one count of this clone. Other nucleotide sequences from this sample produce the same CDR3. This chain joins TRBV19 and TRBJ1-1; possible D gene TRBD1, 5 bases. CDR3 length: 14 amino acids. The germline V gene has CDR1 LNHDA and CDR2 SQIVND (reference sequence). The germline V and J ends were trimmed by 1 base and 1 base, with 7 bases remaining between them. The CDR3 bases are TGTGCCAGTAGTATAGGGGGGGGGAACACTGAAGCTTTCTTT. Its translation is CASSIGGGNTEAFF.

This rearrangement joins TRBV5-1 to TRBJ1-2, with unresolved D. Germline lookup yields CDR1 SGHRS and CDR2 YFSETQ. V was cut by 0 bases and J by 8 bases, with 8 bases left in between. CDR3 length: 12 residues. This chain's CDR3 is CASSLDSRGYTF. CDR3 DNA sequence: TGCGCCAGCAGCTTGGATTCGAGGGGCTACACCTTC.

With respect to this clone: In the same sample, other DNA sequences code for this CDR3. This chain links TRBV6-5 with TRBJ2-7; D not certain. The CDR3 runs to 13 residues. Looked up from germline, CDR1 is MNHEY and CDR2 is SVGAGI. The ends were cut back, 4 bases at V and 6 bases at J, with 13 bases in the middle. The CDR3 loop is CASSSEVTGEQYF. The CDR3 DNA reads TGTGCCAGCAGTTCTGAGGTCACGGGCGAGCAGTACTTC.

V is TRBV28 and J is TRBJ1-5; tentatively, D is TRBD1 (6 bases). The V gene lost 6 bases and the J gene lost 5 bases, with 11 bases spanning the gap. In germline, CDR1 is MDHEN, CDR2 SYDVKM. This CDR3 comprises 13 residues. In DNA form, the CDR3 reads TGTGCCAGCAGGGGGGGGGCCGATCAGCCCCAGCATTTT. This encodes CASRGGADQPQHF.

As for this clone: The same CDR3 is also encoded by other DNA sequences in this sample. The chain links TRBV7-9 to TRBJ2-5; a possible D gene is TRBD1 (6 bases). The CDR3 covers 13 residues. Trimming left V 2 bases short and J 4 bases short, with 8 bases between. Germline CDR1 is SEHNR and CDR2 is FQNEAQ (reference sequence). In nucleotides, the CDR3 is TGTGCCAGCAGCTTAAGAGGGGGAGAGACCCAGTACTTC. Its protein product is CASSLRGGETQYF.

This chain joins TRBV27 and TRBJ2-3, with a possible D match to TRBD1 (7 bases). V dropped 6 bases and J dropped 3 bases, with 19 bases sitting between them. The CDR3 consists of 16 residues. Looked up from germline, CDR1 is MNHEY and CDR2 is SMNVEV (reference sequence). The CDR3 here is CASSPTTGTLTDTQYF. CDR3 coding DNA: TGTGCCAGCAGCCCGACGACAGGGACTTTGACAGATACGCAGTATTTT.

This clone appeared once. The CDR3 region is CASGTSGNTGELFF. In DNA, the CDR3 is TGCGCCAGCGGGACTAGCGGGAACACCGGGGAGCTGTTTTTT. J is TRBJ2-2 and V is TRBV5-1; 11 bases agree with TRBD2. This CDR3 is 14 amino acids long. Unmatched junction bases numbered 0, after V lost 7 bases and J lost 1 base. CDR1 and CDR2 from the germline V gene are SGHRS and YFSETQ.